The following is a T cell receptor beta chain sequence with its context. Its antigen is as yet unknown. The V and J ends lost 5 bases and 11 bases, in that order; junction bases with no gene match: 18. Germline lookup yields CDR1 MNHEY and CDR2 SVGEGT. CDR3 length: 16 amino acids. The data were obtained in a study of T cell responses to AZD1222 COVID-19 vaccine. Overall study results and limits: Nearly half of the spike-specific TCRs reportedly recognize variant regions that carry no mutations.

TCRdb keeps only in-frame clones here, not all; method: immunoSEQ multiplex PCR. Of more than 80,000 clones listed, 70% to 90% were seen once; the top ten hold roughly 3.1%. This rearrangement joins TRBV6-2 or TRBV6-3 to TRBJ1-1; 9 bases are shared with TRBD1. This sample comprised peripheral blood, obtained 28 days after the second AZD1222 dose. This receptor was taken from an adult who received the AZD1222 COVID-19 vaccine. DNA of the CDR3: TGTGCCAGCAGTGGGGGCCCACAGGGGGCGAAAGATATGGCTTTCTTT. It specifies CASSGGPQGAKDMAFF.